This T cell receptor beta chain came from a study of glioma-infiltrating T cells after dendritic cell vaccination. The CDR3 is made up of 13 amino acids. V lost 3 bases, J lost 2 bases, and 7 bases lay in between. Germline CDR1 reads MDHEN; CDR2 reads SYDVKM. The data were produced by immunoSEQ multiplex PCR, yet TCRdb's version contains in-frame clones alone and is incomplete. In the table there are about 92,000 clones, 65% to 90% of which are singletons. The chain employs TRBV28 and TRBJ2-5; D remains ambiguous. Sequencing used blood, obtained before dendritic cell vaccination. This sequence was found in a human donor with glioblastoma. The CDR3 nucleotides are TGTGCCAGCAGTTTCAACAGTCAAGAGACCCAGTACTTC. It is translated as CASSFNSQETQYF.